A single sample gave rise to the 11 T cell receptor beta chains below, sequenced in a study of neoadjuvant anti-PD-1 for oral cavity cancer. Profiled with immunoSEQ multiplex PCR; TCRdb holds only in-frame clones, not every one. The sample carries 20,000 to 25,000 clones, roughly 30% recorded once. Sample time point: after neoadjuvant nivolumab, at surgical resection. The material was tumor tissue, obtained after nivolumab (anti-PD-1) treatment. The receptors were gathered from a person between 40 and 80 years old with oral cavity squamous cell carcinoma.

In its sample, this clone was seen a few times. This sequence joins TRBV11-1 and TRBJ1-2; 7 bases map to TRBD1. This CDR3 comprises 15 residues. Trimming removed 5 bases from V and 3 bases from J; junction bases left unmatched: 9. Germline CDR1 reads SGHAT; CDR2 reads FQDESV (reference sequence). This chain's CDR3 is CASSLTGEFDYGYTF. The DNA of the CDR3 is TGTGCCAGCAGCCTCACAGGGGAATTTGACTATGGCTACACCTTC.

The chain links TRBV9 to TRBJ2-7, with TRBD2 identical over 14 bases. Trimming removed 3 bases from V and 3 bases from J; junction bases left unmatched: 2. The CDR3 extends over 15 amino acids. Germline assignment: CDR1 SGDLS and CDR2 YYNGEE. The CDR3 here is CASSAGLAGDYEQYF. The CDR3 nucleotides are TGTGCCAGCAGCGCGGGACTAGCGGGGGACTACGAGCAGTACTTC.

The chain links TRBV4-1 to TRBJ2-1; 12 bases align to TRBD2. Germline trimming cut 1 base from V and 7 bases from J; bases unmatched to any gene: 2. Germline V gene lookup returns CDR1 MGHRA and CDR2 YSYEKL. The CDR3 runs to 15 residues. The CDR3 protein is CASSQALAGGNEQFF. The CDR3 DNA follows: TGCGCCAGCAGCCAAGCCCTAGCGGGAGGGAATGAGCAGTTCTTC.

The V gene is TRBV5-4, the J gene TRBJ2-5; D unresolved. The germline V and J ends were trimmed by 2 bases and 4 bases, with 6 bases remaining between them. CDR3 size: 12 residues. Germline lookup yields CDR1 SGHNT and CDR2 YYREEE (reference sequence). The CDR3 coding sequence is TGTGCCAGCAGCTTCTGGGGAGAGACCCAGTACTTC. This translates into CASSFWGETQYF.

This clone occurred a few times. A junction end diverges from the germline sequence, so it may reflect a read error. The chain links TRBV6-1 to TRBJ1-4; no clear D gene. The CDR3 sequence is 10 residues long. Germline assignment: CDR1 MNHNS and CDR2 SASEGT. In DNA form, the CDR3 reads TGTGCCAGCAGTTATCAGAGATTAACTTTT. This encodes CASSYQRLTF.

This clone showed up just a few times. V gene TRBV7-6 combines with J gene TRBJ1-4; TRBD1 might be the D (6 bases). Germline CDR1 is SGHVS and CDR2 is FNYEAQ. Deletions cut 2 bases from V and 7 bases from J, with 17 bases between. The CDR3 totals 16 residues. CDR3 residues: CASSLRTARGSEKLFF. CDR3 nucleotide sequence: TGTGCCAGCAGCTTACGGACAGCCCGGGGAAGTGAAAAACTGTTTTTT. Variable domain in full (rest from reference TRBV7-6 and TRBJ1-4): GAGVSQSPRYKVTKRGQDVALRCDPISGHVSLYWYRQALGQGPEFLTYFNYEAQQDKSGLPNDRFSAERPEGSISTLTIQRTEQRDSAMYRCASSLRTARGSEKLFFGSGTQLSVL.

Concerning this clone: A read error may produce the germline difference seen at one junction end. The CDR3 region has the DNA TGTGCCACTCGACCCGGGAAGAACTCCGGGGAGCTGTTTTTT. Its translation is CATRPGKNSGELFF. The rearrangement uses TRBV19 and TRBJ2-2; D might be TRBD2 (5 bases). Germline CDR1 and CDR2: LNHDA and SQIVND (reference sequence). This CDR3 has 14 residues. Supplemented by reference TRBV19 and TRBJ2-2, the full variable domain reads DGGITQSPKYLFRKEGQNVTLSCEQNLNHDAMYWYRQDPGQGLRLIYYSQIVNDFQKGDIAEGYSVSREKKESFPLTVTSAQKNPTAFYLCATRPGKNSGELFFGEGSRLTVL.

The J gene is TRBJ1-6, the V gene TRBV19, with D perhaps TRBD1 (6 bases). The CDR3 is 13 residues long. V lost 9 bases and J 9 bases, leaving 15 bases between the germline ends. Germline CDR1 reads LNHDA; CDR2 reads SQIVND (reference sequence). In DNA, the CDR3 is TGTGCCAGCCTTACAGGGTTTGGTTCACCCCTCCACTTT. Amino acid sequence: CASLTGFGSPLHF.

This clone turned up a few times. J is TRBJ1-1 and V is TRBV6-6; D is perhaps TRBD1 (5 bases). Germline CDR1 reads MNHNY; CDR2 reads SVGAGI (reference sequence). Trimming pared 1 base from V and 0 bases from J, leaving 9 bases between. This CDR3 region has 15 residues. The CDR3 region is CASSYFGAMNTEAFF. The CDR3 bases are TGTGCCAGCAGTTACTTCGGGGCCATGAACACTGAAGCTTTCTTT.

This chain connects TRBV7-2 to TRBJ1-1; 7 nucleotides match TRBD1. V shed 3 bases, J shed 2 bases, and the junction held 3 bases outside the gene matches. Germline loops: CDR1 SGHTA, CDR2 FQGNSA. The CDR3 sequence is 14 residues long. The CDR3 region is CASSFGQVNTEAFF. Written as DNA, the CDR3 is TGTGCCAGCAGCTTCGGACAGGTCAACACTGAAGCTTTCTTT.

This chain joins TRBV11-2 and TRBJ2-7; no clear D. There are 14 residues in the CDR3. With 4 bases removed from V and 0 bases from J, the gap between germline ends came to 10 bases. CDR1 and CDR2 (germline): SGHAT, FQNNGV. CDR3 amino acids: CASSSGFSSYEQYF. The CDR3 region has the DNA TGTGCCAGCAGCTCCGGCTTCAGCTCCTACGAGCAGTACTTC.